Described below is a single T cell receptor beta chain sequence and its context. In the authors' workflow: Junction-only sequences produced by ImmunoSEQ had no quality scores, so filtering differed. Generated by immunoSEQ multiplex PCR, the TCRdb table keeps only in-frame clones and is missing some. V, J and clone size derive from that table, while D and trimming were established from the DNA sequence. This sample yields some 490,000 clones, of which over 70% are seen a single time; 10% to 15% belongs to the top ten. With V trimmed by 5 bases and J by 5 bases, 6 bases remained unmatched. The length of the CDR3 is 16 residues. CDR1 is SGHNT, CDR2 YENEEA, per germline. The sample originates from a study of shared clonotypes between healthy human individuals.

The rearrangement uses TRBV11-3 and TRBJ2-1; 13 nucleotides line up with TRBD2. The sequence came from a middle-aged woman in good health. Some clones in this sample may be carry-over from other donors' samples. The sequenced sample consisted of PBMCs. The CDR3 loop reads CASSPGLAGPNNEQFF. DNA of the CDR3: TGTGCCAGCAGCCCGGGACTAGCGGGGCCGAACAATGAGCAGTTCTTC.